This T cell receptor (beta chain) was sequenced during a study of beta chain features in type 1 diabetes. The overall study: Patients looked much like healthy donors when it came to age, gender and cell yields. Study results and limitations: For cells with high TCR expression, cDNA sequencing could yield over-representation. People with Type 1 diabetes carried modestly yet significantly shorter TCRB CDR3s in all four CD4+ subsets.

Sorting that relied on CD45RO/CCR7/CD25/CD127/CD95/CD27 yielded CD4+ naive, central memory, regulatory and stem cell-like memory cells. Only a few counts were recorded for this clone. Its antigen is currently unknown. Deletions cut 3 bases from V and 3 bases from J, with 11 bases between. Germline V gene lookup returns CDR1 SGHTA and CDR2 FQGNSA. This CDR3 comprises 14 residues. Sequenced material consisted of expressed TCRB transcripts (all of the isolated RNA was reverse transcribed). Method: immunoSEQ multiplex PCR; TCRdb's copy keeps in-frame clones and lacks some. The sample holds about 250,000 clones, 13% to 15% seen once.

The rearrangement uses TRBV7-2 and TRBJ2-5; tentatively, D is TRBD2 (5 bases). The sequenced sample consisted of naive CD4+ T cells from blood. The clonotype originates from a woman in her forties in good health. The CDR3 region has the DNA TGTGCCAGCAGCTTTACTAGAAGGGAAGAGACCCAGTACTTC. It encodes CASSFTRREETQYF.